This T cell receptor (beta chain) was captured by sequencing in a study of cytomegalovirus exposure and HLA in healthy donors (dated by TCRdb to about 2017). General notes on the study: In an earlier analysis of about 560 of the donors, 276 Gb of sequence data and 90 million to 120 million unique TCR beta sequences from approximately 180 million T cells were reported. An early release covering roughly 640 HLA-typed donors comprised approximately 300 gigabases of sequencing data and approximately 80 million unique TCR sequences. Of the roughly 400 genotyped donors, 65% to 90% fell in the genetic ancestry cluster associated with self-reported Caucasian donors. The study aimed to test whether cataloging public T cell receptors could reveal signatures of past pathogen exposure. The study profiled the T cell repertoires of fewer than 850 subjects by immunosequencing and related them to cytomegalovirus serostatus. In addition to the first cohort of 666 subjects, a separate validation cohort of approximately 110 different subjects was used. To predict cytomegalovirus infection status, the study brought together high-throughput TCR immunosequencing, statistical association of individual TCRs with disease status, and machine learning. A later analysis re-analyzed previously published TCR beta repertoires from approximately 670 donors and added high-resolution HLA genotyping to study TCR occurrence patterns. Rather than using new phenotypic data, the later analysis identified candidate immune exposures from TCR beta sequences and from how often those sequences occurred across donors. In an earlier analysis of about 590 of the donors, high-throughput TCR beta sequencing was used to judge whether each TCR beta V gene segment behaved as functional or pseudogenic. Donor age, sex, ethnicity and CMV serostatus were collected together with the repertoire data. A later genetic analysis took genome-wide SNP genotypes for about 55% of the roughly 700 donors and used that subset as a discovery cohort. Every repertoire in the discovery cohort had been generated on one and the same sequencing platform. Both class I and class II loci were covered by HLA typing, at four-digit resolution. The number of typed donors differed by locus: roughly 629-640 for A, B, C, DRB1 and DQB1; some 540 for DQA1; roughly 600 for DPA1; and some 470 for DPB1. Because of strong linkage in the cohort, 4 to 6 DR-DQ haplotypes were treated as single units for association and clustering. Among 398 genotyped donors of the cohort, an average of around 240,000 unique TCR beta nucleotide sequences were sequenced per donor, about a sixth of them non-productive. Results and caveats for the whole study, not just this receptor: Seventeen rarely observed V segments, including chromosome 9 orphons, were excluded from the earlier analysis of several hundred of the donors because counts were too low. When HLA alleles, especially DR and DQ, strongly co-occurred, TCR associations were difficult to assign to individual alleles. The classifier was reported to diagnose cytomegalovirus status with high specificity and sensitivity in both the original and validation cohorts. According to a later analysis, parvovirus B19, influenza, CMV and Epstein-Barr virus appeared linked to several top co-occurrence clusters. A later analysis found that TCR association rates varied across HLA loci, with DRB1 alleles showing the most associated TCRs and HLA-C alleles the fewest. Specific HLA alleles were associated with 15,000 to 20,000 TCR beta sequences at a false discovery rate of 0.05 in a later analysis. In a later analysis, HLA-associated TCR beta chains were found to be more clonally expanded and to have lower generation probabilities than equally common non-associated chains. Correlated functional status among segregating V segments might be attributable to linkage disequilibrium, but an unknown experimental factor could not be ruled out. A further reported finding was that TCR beta sequences accurately predicted the HLA-A and HLA-B alleles for most subjects in the first cohort. According to the authors, the approach could potentially be generalized to other disease states and immunological phenotypes. Three of the identified cytomegalovirus-associated TCR beta chains were confirmed in vitro to be specific for cytomegalovirus antigens. In a later genetic analysis, fewer N-insertions in productive TCRs were reported among donors in an Asian-associated ancestry cluster than the approximately 670-donor mean. An earlier analysis of approximately 590 of the donors showed that most TCR beta V segments appeared in productive rearrangements either about 90% or about 30% of the time, which broadly matched IMGT annotations. Because HLA typing was missing for some donors at each locus, association tests included only the typed subset. The study gave a list of 150 to 200 TCR beta chains associated with cytomegalovirus. Roughly uniform sequencing depth across donors was assumed in presence/absence analyses, although this assumption may not hold. A later genetic analysis associated a missense DCLRE1C variant with V-gene and J-gene trimming of TCR beta chains, and an independent cohort replicated the association. Immune exposure information for the cohort was limited to CMV serostatus. The sequencing pipeline was judged likely to have produced a cluster of highly shared sequence variants as a technical artifact. While some public TCRs were present in many individuals, most TCR sequences turned up only very rarely across donors. The cohort was sequenced for TCR beta chains only, and without alpha or paired-chain data the features that could be detected were limited. Because the 87-base-pair reads could not distinguish some IMGT-functional V segments, including TRBV6-2 and TRBV6-3, those segments were excluded. Most CMV-associated TCR beta chains appeared to be HLA-restricted in a later analysis, and the HLA associations seemed to be driven largely by CMV exposure.

CDR1 and CDR2, per the germline V gene, are SGHAT and FQNNGV. The CDR3, from cysteine to phenylalanine, totals 16 residues. The sequence is cut down to CDR3 DNA, 48 bases in frame from base 1. V is reduced by 1 base and J by 2 bases, leaving a spacing of 11 bases between them. The cohort consisted of 666 healthy bone marrow donors. At the time of sampling, all cohort members were nominally healthy, though unrecorded immune exposures were likely present. The donor was CMV seronegative and belonged to the group of 352 seronegative cohort members. Each donor provided a peripheral blood sample, and peripheral blood mononuclear cells were used for TCR beta sequencing. The Qiagen DNeasy Blood Extraction Kit was used to extract genomic DNA from the blood cell samples. The library was obtained by the immunoSEQ multiplex PCR assay. For the multiplex PCR, a mixture combining 60 forward primers for TCR Vbeta segments and 13 reverse primers for TCR Jbeta segments was used. A multiplex PCR assay on genomic DNA amplified the CDR3 region of rearranged TCR beta genes. Amplified TCR beta libraries were sequenced as 87-base-pair reads on the Illumina HiSeq System. In the paper's pipeline: A later analysis counted approximately 76 million unique TCR beta chains across the 600 to 850 repertoires, and approximately 11 million of these chains were shared by at least two donors. Raw reads were error-corrected and collapsed into unique sequences with a nearest-neighbor algorithm that merged closely related sequences to remove PCR and sequencing errors. V, D and J gene segments were assigned by aligning CDR3 sequences to IMGT reference sequences. Each retained sequence needed at least a six-nucleotide match to both a V gene segment and a J gene segment. Rearrangements were classified as productive when the CDR3 lacked stop codons and remained in frame with V and J, and all other rearrangements were classified as non-productive. CDR3 was defined according to IMGT convention as the region running from the second conserved V-encoded cysteine to the conserved J-encoded phenylalanine. Sequences without an unambiguous match to a single V gene segment were excluded from the earlier analysis of about 600 of the donors. In an earlier analysis of around 590 of the donors, a V segment was called functional when productive rearrangements were above 56.7%, and segregating when the standard deviation between donors exceeded 5%. A statistical classification framework was built to diagnose cytomegalovirus status from the catalog of TCR beta chain sequences. A later analysis assigned V and J genes by comparing TCR nucleotide sequences with IMGT/GENE-DB human TR gene sequences. The TCRdist pipeline was used in a later analysis to assign CDR3 sequences and most-parsimonious VDJ recombination scenarios. In a later analysis, each TCR beta chain was defined by its CDR3 amino acid sequence together with its V-gene family, and reads without a unique V-gene family were excluded. A later analysis removed roughly 590 highly shared, low-generation-probability nucleotide sequences to deal with suspected cross-contamination and a sequencing artifact. In a later analysis, a clonal expansion index was calculated for each public chain from normalized within-repertoire ranks of inferred template counts. In a later analysis, generation probabilities were computed using a VDJ recombination model fitted to out-of-frame rearrangements, and the results were checked against IGoR. A later analysis scored TCR-TCR, TCR-HLA and TCR-CMV co-occurrence with hypergeometric tests, applying a repertoire-size bias correction to TCR pairs. False discovery rates were estimated in a later analysis by permuting HLA or CMV assignments 20 times. In a later analysis, co-occurring TCRs were grouped with DBSCAN, and TCRdist sequence similarity was added when clustering was performed within HLA-allele-positive subsets. Repertoires with fewer than 30,000 or more than 120,000 public chains, plus five repertoires with anomalous nucleotide sharing, were excluded from co-occurrence clustering. This is the immuneACCESS table as TCRdb keeps it, with only in-frame sequences that have V and J called. A part of the clones is gone; compared with another copy, unresolved V genes explain less than half, and the rest is unexplained. Clonal size and the V and J genes are those of that table, whereas D and trimming came from the DNA. Present in this sample are about 210,000 clones, 75% to 90% of which were seen just once. Less than 0.4% of the sample is taken by the ten largest.

A note on this clone: Its antigen is currently not known. Within one base of it there is no much larger clone, and no base qualities were kept.

The sample comprised PBMCs. This receptor was obtained from a woman in her twenties or thirties in good health and CMV-seronegative. In this chain, TRBV11-2 is recombined with TRBJ2-2; no confident D gene assignment can be made. DNA sequence: TGTGCCAGCAGCTTAGGCGGCGGCAGAAACACCGGGGAGCTGTTTTTT. Its amino acids are CASSLGGGRNTGELFF. The entire variable domain, with the stretches around the CDR3 drawn from the reference TRBV11-2 and TRBJ2-2 proteins, is EAGVAQSPRYKIIEKRQSVAFWCNPISGHATLYWYQQILGQGPKLLIQFQNNGVVDDSQLPKDRFSAERLKGVDSTLKIQPAKLEDSAVYLCASSLGGGRNTGELFFGEGSRLTVL.